This paragraph reports one T cell receptor beta chain. Its antigen has not been determined. One base away there is no much larger clone; base qualities are not given. The immunoSEQ multiplex PCR, with forward primers for 54 TRBV segments and reverse primers for 13 TRBJ segments, was used to amplify TCRB CDR3 regions. Pre-culture CD4+ samples were sequenced at deep resolution, targeting over 150,000 T cell genomes. Sequencing of the amplicons was done on an Illumina HiSeq System, giving 87 bp reads that spanned the CDR3. In the paper's pipeline: Correction for PCR and sequencing errors was applied to reads, and CDR3 regions were defined through alignment to IMGT reference sequences. Synthetic template pools were used to estimate the numbers of templates and unique rearrangements. Clonality was calculated as 1 minus Pielou's evenness. The Daley-Smith estimator was used to estimate richness. Repertoire overlap was measured with Morisita's index. Clones found in cultured samples but undetected in the pre-culture repertoire of the corresponding donor were defined as low-abundance clones. TCRdb re-hosts the immuneACCESS table, in-frame sequences only. Its copies lack some clones; in the studies checked, an unresolved V gene accounts for under half of them, and the cause for the rest is not known. From that table come the V and J calls and clone size; the DNA was used to work out D and trimming. This sample has roughly 120,000 clones in its table, and about 91% of those were observed once. Under 0.35% of the sample is taken by the ten largest.

This entry comes from a study of T cell repertoires and HLA-DP antigens (dated by TCRdb to 2016 to 2019). Regarding the research as a whole: Using HeLa cells transduced to present allogeneic HLA-DP, the study set up an in vitro model of CD4+ T cell alloreactivity. Compared with self, one alloantigen differed at one amino acid in the peptide-binding groove and the other differed at under 11, modelling structurally similar versus dissimilar alloantigens. The three donors were two male and one female, with ages ranging from the 18-to-29 to the 60-to-69 age band. Average DNA input was roughly 200 ng for sorted CD137+CD4+ samples, compared with around 1,200 ng for pre-culture CD4+ samples.

The study at large found these results: The naive and memory CD4+ repertoires were not analysed as separate populations. Sorted CD137+ cells showed similar clonality against both alloantigens, at 0.3 to 0.45, which was much higher than the roughly 0.038 seen in pre-culture samples. Clones undetected before culture had an average cumulative frequency of approximately 37% against one allele and about 51% against the other. The study was limited by having just a few donors, by relying on a non-physiological HeLa antigen-presenting system, and by using total CD4+ cells as responders.

Untouched CD4+ T cells were isolated from Ficoll-separated PBMC by magnetic bead negative selection, reaching an average purity of roughly 98%. Untouched CD4+ T cells were isolated from Ficoll-separated PBMC with magnetic beads, reaching about 97.7% purity with negligible CD8+ contamination. Peripheral blood mononuclear cells came from the buffy coats of a few healthy blood donors, who served as the study's donors. Each of the three donors was CMV seronegative. The DNeasy Blood & Tissue Kit was used to extract genomic DNA. For each subject, genomic DNA from sorted CD137+CD4+ cells and from pre-culture CD4+ baseline samples underwent TCRB sequencing. Specimen: CD4+ T cells from PBMCs. The sequence was obtained from a woman aged 18-29 years in good health and CMV-seronegative.

The CDR3 protein sequence reads: CASSEWREGRYEQYF. In nucleotide form, the sequence is TGTGCCAGCAGTGAATGGCGGGAGGGCCGCTACGAGCAGTACTTC. The V and J segments used are TRBV25-1 and TRBJ2-7; 9 bases in between match TRBD2. V loses 1 base at its end and J loses 3 bases; junction bases beyond the gene matches: 4. Reading from cysteine to phenylalanine, the CDR3 counts 15 amino acids. Only CDR3 DNA remains: 45 bases, in frame from the first base. Sequences MGHDK (CDR1) and SYGVNS (CDR2) are obtained from the germline V gene.